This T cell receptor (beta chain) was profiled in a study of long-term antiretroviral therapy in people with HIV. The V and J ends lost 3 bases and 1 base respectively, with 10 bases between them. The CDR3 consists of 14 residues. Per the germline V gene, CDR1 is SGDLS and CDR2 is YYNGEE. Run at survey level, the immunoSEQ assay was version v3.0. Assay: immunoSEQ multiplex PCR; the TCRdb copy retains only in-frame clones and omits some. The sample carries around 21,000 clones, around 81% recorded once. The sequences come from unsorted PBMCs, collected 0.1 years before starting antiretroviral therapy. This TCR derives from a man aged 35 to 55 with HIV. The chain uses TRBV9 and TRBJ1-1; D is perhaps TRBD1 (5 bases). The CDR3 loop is CASSANQGNTEAFF. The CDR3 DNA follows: TGTGCCAGCAGCGCTAACCAGGGGAACACTGAAGCTTTCTTT.